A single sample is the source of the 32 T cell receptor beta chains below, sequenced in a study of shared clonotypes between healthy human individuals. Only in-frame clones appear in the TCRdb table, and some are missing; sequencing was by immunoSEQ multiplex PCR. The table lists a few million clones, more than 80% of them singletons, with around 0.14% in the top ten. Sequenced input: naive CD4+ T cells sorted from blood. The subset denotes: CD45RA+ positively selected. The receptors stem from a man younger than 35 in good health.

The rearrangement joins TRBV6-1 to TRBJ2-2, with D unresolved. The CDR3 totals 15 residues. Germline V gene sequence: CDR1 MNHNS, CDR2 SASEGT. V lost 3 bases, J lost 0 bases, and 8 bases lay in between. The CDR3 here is CASSDWYANTGELFF. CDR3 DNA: TGTGCCAGCAGTGATTGGTACGCGAACACCGGGGAGCTGTTTTTT.

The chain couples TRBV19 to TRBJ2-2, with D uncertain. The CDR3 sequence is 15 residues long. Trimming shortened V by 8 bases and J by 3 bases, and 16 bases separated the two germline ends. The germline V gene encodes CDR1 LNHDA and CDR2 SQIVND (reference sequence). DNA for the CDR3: TGTGCCAGTGCCCAAGTGGCCCTTGACACCGGGGAGCTGTTTTTT. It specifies CASAQVALDTGELFF. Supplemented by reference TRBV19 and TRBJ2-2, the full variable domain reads DGGITQSPKYLFRKEGQNVTLSCEQNLNHDAMYWYRQDPGQGLRLIYYSQIVNDFQKGDIAEGYSVSREKKESFPLTVTSAQKNPTAFYLCASAQVALDTGELFFGEGSRLTVL.

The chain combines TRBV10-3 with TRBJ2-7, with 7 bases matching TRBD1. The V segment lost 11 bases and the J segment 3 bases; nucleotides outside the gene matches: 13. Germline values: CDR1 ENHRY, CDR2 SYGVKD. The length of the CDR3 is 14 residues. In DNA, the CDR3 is TGTGCCGCCTCAAGGGGGCCAGAAAACTACGAGCAGTACTTC. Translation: CAASRGPENYEQYF.

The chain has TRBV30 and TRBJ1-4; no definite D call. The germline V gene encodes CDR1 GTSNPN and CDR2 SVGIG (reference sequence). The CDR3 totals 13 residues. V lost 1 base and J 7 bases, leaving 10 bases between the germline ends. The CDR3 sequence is CAWSAEPGEKLFF. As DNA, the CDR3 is TGTGCCTGGAGTGCCGAACCGGGTGAAAAACTGTTTTTT.

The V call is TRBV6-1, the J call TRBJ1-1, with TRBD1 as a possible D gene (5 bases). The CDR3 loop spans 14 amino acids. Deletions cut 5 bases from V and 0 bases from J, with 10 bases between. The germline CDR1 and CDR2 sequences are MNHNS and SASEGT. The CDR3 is CASSRTRLNTEAFF. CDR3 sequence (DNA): TGTGCCAGCAGTAGGACACGTTTGAACACTGAAGCTTTCTTT.

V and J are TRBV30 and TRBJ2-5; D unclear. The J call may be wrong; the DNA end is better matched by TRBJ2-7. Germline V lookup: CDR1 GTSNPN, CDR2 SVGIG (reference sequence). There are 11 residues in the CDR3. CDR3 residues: CAWSKAYEQYF. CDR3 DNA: TGTGCCTGGAGCAAAGCGTACGAGCAGTACTTC.

CDR3 DNA: TGTGCCAGCAGGCCCTATCCCGAGGTAGCCAAAAACATTCAGTACTTC. It is translated as CASRPYPEVAKNIQYF. The rearrangement uses TRBV27 and TRBJ2-4; D is uncertain. CDR1 MNHEY and CDR2 SMNVEV come from the germline V gene (reference sequence). Trimming stripped 6 bases from V and 0 bases from J, with 15 bases between. The CDR3 is made up of 16 amino acids.

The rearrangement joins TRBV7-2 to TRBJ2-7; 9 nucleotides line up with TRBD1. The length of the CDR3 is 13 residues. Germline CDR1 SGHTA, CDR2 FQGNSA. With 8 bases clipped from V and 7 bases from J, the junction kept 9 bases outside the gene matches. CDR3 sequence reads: CASGKDRGREQYF. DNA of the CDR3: TGTGCCAGCGGAAAAGACAGGGGGAGGGAGCAGTACTTC.

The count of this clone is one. This chain's CDR3 is CASSKGKAGGKNTEAFF. DNA of the CDR3: TGTGCCAGCAGCAAAGGGAAGGCAGGGGGGAAGAACACTGAAGCTTTCTTT. This chain uses TRBV21-1 with TRBJ1-1; the listed D gene, TRBD1, was not tested against the DNA. TRBV21-1 is assigned pseudogene status. The length of the CDR3 is 17 residues.

CDR3 nucleotides: TGTGCCAGCAGCCAACTAGAGCGGGGGGGCCATGAGCAGTTCTTC. Translation gives CASSQLERGGHEQFF. The chain couples TRBV4-2 to TRBJ2-1, with 10 bases aligning to TRBD2. Germline V gives CDR1 LGHNA, CDR2 YNFKEQ. The CDR3 is 15 amino acids. V dropped 2 bases and J dropped 8; count of bases not matched to a gene: 6.

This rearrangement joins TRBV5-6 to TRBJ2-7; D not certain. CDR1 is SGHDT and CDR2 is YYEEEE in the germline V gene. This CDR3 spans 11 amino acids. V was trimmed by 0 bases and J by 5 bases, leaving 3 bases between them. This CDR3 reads CASSLAHEQYF. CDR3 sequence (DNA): TGTGCCAGCAGCTTGGCCCACGAGCAGTACTTC.

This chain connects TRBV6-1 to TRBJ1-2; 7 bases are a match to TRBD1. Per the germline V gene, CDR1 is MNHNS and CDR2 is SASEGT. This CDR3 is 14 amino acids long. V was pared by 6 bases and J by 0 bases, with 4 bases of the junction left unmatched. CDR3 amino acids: CASSAGQSNYGYTF. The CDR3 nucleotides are TGTGCCAGCAGCGCGGGACAGTCTAACTATGGCTACACCTTC.

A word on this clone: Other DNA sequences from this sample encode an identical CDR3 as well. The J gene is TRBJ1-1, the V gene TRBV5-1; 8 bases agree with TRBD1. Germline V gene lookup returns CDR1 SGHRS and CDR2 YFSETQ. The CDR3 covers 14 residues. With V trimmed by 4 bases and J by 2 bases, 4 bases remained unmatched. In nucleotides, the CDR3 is TGCGCCAGCAGCCCGGGACAGGAAAACACTGAAGCTTTCTTT. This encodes CASSPGQENTEAFF.

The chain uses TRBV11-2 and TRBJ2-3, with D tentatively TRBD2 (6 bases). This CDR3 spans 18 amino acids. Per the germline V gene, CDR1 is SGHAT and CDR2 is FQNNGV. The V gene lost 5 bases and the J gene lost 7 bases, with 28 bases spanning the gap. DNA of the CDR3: TGTGCCAGCAGCCCGCGCCCACACCAGGTCTCTGGAGGGAATACGCAGTATTTT. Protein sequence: CASSPRPHQVSGGNTQYF. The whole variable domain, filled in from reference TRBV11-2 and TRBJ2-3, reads EAGVAQSPRYKIIEKRQSVAFWCNPISGHATLYWYQQILGQGPKLLIQFQNNGVVDDSQLPKDRFSAERLKGVDSTLKIQPAKLEDSAVYLCASSPRPHQVSGGNTQYFGPGTRLTVL.

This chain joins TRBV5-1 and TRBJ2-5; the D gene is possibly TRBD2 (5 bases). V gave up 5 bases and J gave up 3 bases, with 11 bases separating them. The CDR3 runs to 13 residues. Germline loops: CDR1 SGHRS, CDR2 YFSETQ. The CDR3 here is CASRRAAEETQYF. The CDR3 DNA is TGCGCCAGCAGGAGGGCAGCTGAAGAGACCCAGTACTTC. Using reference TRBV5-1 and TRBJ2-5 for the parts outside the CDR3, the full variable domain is KAGVTQTPRYLIKTRGQQVTLSCSPISGHRSVSWYQQTPGQGLQFLFEYFSETQRNKGNFPGRFSGRQFSNSRSEMNVSTLELGDSALYLCASRRAAEETQYFGPGTRLLVL.

CDR3 in amino acids: CASRAGDSNQPQHF. DNA of the CDR3: TGCGCCAGCAGGGCAGGAGATAGCAATCAGCCCCAGCATTTT. This sequence joins TRBV5-1 and TRBJ1-5; D is undetermined. The V gene's germline CDR1 is SGHRS and CDR2 YFSETQ. Between the trimmed V and J ends, which lost 5 bases and 0 bases, there was a span of 9 bases. The CDR3 has 14 amino acids.

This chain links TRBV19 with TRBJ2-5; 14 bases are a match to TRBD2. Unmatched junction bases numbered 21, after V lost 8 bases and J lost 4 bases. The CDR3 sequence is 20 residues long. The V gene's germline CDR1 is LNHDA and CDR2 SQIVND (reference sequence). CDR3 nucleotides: TGTGCCAGTTCCCCGGGGACTAGCGGGGGATGGGGTCTTCGTAGAGAGACCCAGTACTTC. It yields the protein CASSPGTSGGWGLRRETQYF. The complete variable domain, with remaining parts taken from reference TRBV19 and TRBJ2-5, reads DGGITQSPKYLFRKEGQNVTLSCEQNLNHDAMYWYRQDPGQGLRLIYYSQIVNDFQKGDIAEGYSVSREKKESFPLTVTSAQKNPTAFYLCASSPGTSGGWGLRRETQYFGPGTRLLVL.

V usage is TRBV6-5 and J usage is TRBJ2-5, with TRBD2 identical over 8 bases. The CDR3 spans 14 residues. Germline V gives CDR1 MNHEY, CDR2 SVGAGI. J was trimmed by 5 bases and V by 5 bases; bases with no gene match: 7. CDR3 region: CASSRGGSEETQYF. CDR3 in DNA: TGTGCCAGCAGTCGGGGGGGCTCTGAGGAGACCCAGTACTTC.

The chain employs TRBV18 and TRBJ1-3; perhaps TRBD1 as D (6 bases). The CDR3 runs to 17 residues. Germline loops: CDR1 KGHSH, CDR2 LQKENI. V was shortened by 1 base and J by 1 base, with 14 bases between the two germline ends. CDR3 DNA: TGTGCCAGCTCACCACTCTTCAGGGACACTTCTGGAAACACCATATATTTT. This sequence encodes CASSPLFRDTSGNTIYF.

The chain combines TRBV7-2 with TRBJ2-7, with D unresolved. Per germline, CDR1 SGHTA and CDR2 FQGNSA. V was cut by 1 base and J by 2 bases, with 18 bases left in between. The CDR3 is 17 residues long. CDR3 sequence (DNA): TGTGCCAGCAGCTTAGACCATGTGGGTCCTATTCCCTACGAGCAGTACTTC. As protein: CASSLDHVGPIPYEQYF.

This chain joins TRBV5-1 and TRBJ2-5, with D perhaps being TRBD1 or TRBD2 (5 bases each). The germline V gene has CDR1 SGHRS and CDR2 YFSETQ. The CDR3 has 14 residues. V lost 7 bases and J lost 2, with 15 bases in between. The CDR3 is CASRLWGIQETQYF. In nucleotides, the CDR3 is TGCGCCAGCCGTCTGTGGGGGATTCAAGAGACCCAGTACTTC.

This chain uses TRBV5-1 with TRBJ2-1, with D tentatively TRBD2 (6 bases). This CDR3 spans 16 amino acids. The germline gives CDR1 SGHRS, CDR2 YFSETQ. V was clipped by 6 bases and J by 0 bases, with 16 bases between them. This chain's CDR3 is CASTTGSLHSYNEQFF. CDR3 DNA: TGCGCCAGCACAACCGGGAGTCTTCACTCCTACAATGAGCAGTTCTTC.

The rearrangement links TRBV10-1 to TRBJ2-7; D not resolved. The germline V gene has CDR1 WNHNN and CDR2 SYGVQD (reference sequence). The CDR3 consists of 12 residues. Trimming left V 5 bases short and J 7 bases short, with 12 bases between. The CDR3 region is CASSTWRGEQYF. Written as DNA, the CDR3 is TGCGCCAGCAGTACATGGCGAGGAGAGCAGTACTTC.

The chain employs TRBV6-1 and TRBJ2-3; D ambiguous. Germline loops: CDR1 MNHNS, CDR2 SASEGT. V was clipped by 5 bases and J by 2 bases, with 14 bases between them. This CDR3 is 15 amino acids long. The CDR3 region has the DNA TGTGCCAGCAGTCTGTCCGCCTCGATCACAGATACGCAGTATTTT. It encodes CASSLSASITDTQYF.

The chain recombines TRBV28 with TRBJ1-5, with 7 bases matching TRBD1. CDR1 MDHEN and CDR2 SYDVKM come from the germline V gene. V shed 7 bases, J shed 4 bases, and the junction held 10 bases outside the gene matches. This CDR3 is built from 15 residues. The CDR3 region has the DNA TGTGCCAGCACGAGGGCACAGGGGTCAAATCAGCCCCAGCATTTT. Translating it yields CASTRAQGSNQPQHF.

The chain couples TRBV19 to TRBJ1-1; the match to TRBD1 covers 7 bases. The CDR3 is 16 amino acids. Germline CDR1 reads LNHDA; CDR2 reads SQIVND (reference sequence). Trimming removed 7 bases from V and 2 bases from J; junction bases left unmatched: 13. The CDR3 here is CASTLQGRAGNTEAFF. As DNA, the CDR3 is TGTGCCAGTACCCTACAGGGGAGGGCGGGAAACACTGAAGCTTTCTTT.

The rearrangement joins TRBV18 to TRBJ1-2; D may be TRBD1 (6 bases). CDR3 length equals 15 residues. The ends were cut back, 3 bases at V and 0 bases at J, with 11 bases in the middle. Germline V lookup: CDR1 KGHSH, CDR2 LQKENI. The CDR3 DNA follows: TGTGCCAGCTCACCCGACAGGATCTCTAACTATGGCTACACCTTC. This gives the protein CASSPDRISNYGYTF.

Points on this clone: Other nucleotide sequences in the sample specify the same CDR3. CDR3 loop: CASSSGLAGSTDTQYF. The CDR3 DNA sequence: TGTGCCAGCAGCTCGGGACTAGCGGGAAGCACAGATACGCAGTATTTT. V gene TRBV7-9 combines with J gene TRBJ2-3; TRBD2 matches at 13 bases. The ends lost 4 bases at V and 0 bases at J; junction bases unmatched: 1. The CDR3 sequence is 16 residues long. Germline V gene data show CDR1 as SEHNR and CDR2 as FQNEAQ (reference sequence).

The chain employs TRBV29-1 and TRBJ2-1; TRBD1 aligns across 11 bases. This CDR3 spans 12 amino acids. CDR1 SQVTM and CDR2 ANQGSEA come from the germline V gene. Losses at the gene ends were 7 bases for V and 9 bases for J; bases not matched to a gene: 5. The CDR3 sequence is CSAGQGAGEQFF. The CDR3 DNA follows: TGCAGCGCCGGACAGGGGGCTGGTGAGCAGTTCTTC.

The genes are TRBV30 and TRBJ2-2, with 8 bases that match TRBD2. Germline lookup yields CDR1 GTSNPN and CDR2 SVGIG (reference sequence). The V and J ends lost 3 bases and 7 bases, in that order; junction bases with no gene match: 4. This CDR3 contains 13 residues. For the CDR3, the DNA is TGTGCCTGGAGACTAGCGGAGTTCGGGGAGCTGTTTTTT. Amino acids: CAWRLAEFGELFF.

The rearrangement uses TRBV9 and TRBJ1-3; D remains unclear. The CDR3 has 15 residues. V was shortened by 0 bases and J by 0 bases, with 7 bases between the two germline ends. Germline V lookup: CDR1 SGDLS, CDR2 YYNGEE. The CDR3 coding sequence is TGTGCCAGCAGCGTAGGGGCTAGCTCTGGAAACACCATATATTTT. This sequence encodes CASSVGASSGNTIYF.

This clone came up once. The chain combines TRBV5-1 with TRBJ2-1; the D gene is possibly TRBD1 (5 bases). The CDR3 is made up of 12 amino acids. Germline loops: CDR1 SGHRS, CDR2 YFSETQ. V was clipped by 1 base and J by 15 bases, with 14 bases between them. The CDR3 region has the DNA TGCGCCAGCAGCTTGCCCTCTGACCAGGGGTTCTTC. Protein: CASSLPSDQGFF. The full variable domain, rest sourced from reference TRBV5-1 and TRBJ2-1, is KAGVTQTPRYLIKTRGQQVTLSCSPISGHRSVSWYQQTPGQGLQFLFEYFSETQRNKGNFPGRFSGRQFSNSRSEMNVSTLELGDSALYLCASSLPSDQGFFGPGTRLTVL.